This T cell receptor beta chain was obtained from a study of cytomegalovirus exposure and HLA in healthy donors. With 60 Vbeta and 13 Jbeta primers, the PCR was carried out. Produced via immunoSEQ multiplex PCR; TCRdb's table is partial and in-frame only. The sample has fewer than 120,000 clones, 60% to 85% seen once; the top ten hold around 1.3%. Germline V lookup: CDR1 SGHRS, CDR2 YFSETQ. The CDR3 spans 11 residues. V lost 4 bases and J lost 3, with 3 bases in between. The TCR originated in a woman aged 30 to 39 in good health and CMV-seronegative. The specimen sequenced was PBMCs. The chain carries TRBV5-1 and TRBJ2-3; D is ambiguous. CDR3 sequence (DNA): TGCGCCAGCAGCCTTACAGATACGCAGTATTTT. Protein: CASSLTDTQYF.